This entry features one T cell receptor beta chain sequence. Its antigen is not known. The repertoire was sequenced with immunoSEQ multiplex PCR; TCRdb's copy has only in-frame clones and lacks some. The table lists roughly 700,000 clones, around 90% of them singletons. This entry comes from a study of shared clonotypes between healthy human individuals. Whole-study results and caveats: Non-shared clonotypes had lower generation probabilities than those shared by all four donors.

The CDR3 is 16 residues long. Germline CDR1 is LNHDA and CDR2 is SQIVND (reference sequence). V dropped 0 bases and J dropped 2 bases, with 12 bases sitting between them. The TCR comes from a man between 18 and 29 years old in good health. Some clones in this sample may be carry-over from other donors' samples. V gene TRBV19 combines with J gene TRBJ2-3, with D hard to call. Sequenced: memory CD8+ T cells from PBMCs. Subset specified: CD45RO+ cells pooled with CCR7-negative TemRA cells. CDR3 coding DNA: TGTGCCAGTAGTATAGATCGCGGCTATTCCACAGATACGCAGTATTTT. As protein: CASSIDRGYSTDTQYF.